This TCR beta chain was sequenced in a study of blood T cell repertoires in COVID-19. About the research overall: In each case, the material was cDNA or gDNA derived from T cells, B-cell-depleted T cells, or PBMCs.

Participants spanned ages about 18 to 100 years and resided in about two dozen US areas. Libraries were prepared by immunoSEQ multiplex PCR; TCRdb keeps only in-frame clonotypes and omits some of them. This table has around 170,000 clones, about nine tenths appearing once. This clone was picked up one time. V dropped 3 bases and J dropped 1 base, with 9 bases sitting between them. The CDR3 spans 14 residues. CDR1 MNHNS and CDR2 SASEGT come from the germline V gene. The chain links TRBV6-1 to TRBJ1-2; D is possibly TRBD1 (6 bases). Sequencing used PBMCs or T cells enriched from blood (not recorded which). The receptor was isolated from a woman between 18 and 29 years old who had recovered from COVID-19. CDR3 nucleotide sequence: TGTGCCAGCAGTGATGGGGACATTAACTATGGCTACACCTTC. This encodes CASSDGDINYGYTF.